This T cell receptor beta chain was recorded in a study of T cells after yellow fever vaccination. Study information: With SMART-Seq v4 Ultra Low Input, the fractions containing low cell numbers were prepared.

CDR3 length equals 10 residues. Trimming pared 5 bases from V and 7 bases from J, leaving 3 bases between. This clonotype was recorded many times. No antigen is known for it. Template switching with 5'RACE generated the TCR cDNA and added a universal primer site and UMIs. TCRdb passed the 5' RACE reads through MiXCR, listing each CDR3 protein once. The repertoire holds about 74,000 distinct CDR3 sequences, with around 6.5% as singletons. Study-level results: In FACS-sorted repertoires, abundant clonotypes from the bulk population could appear as contaminants. Although most clonotypes did not, a small share appeared in both CD4 and CD8 compartments.

This chain links TRBV12-3 or TRBV12-4 with TRBJ2-1; D is unclear. Material: CD8+ T cells sorted from PBMCs, obtained about 5 days after the first yellow fever vaccination. The origin of this receptor is a man younger than 30 who received the YFV17D yellow fever vaccine. CDR3 in DNA: TGTGCCAGCAGTAGGAATGAGCAGTTCTTC. It is translated as CASSRNEQFF.